Listed below are T cell receptor beta chains from one sample, sequenced in a study of beta chain features in type 1 diabetes. The table came from immunoSEQ multiplex PCR; TCRdb's copy has only in-frame clones and leaves some out. The table records 850,000 to 900,000 clones, roughly 15% of them present only once. Sample: naive CD4+ T cells from blood. The receptors originated from a young woman in good health. CDR3s leave out the opening cysteine and the closing phenylalanine or tryptophan.

J gene: TRBJ2-2
V gene: TRBV19
CDR3 protein: ASGQGLRELF

J gene: TRBJ2-7
V gene: TRBV7-2
CDR3 protein: ASSLATVSYEQY

J gene: TRBJ2-7
V gene: TRBV28
CDR3 protein: ASSLWAGGVYEQY

J gene: TRBJ2-1
V gene: TRBV25-1
CDR3 protein: ASSEGGGSSYNEQF

J gene: TRBJ1-5
V gene: TRBV19
CDR3 protein: ASSNDRGSINQPQH

J gene: TRBJ2-7
V gene: TRBV25-1
CDR3 protein: ASSEPGLAGVGEQY

J gene: TRBJ2-5
V gene: TRBV19
CDR3 protein: ASSKNRVGTQY

J gene: TRBJ2-1
V gene: TRBV23-1
CDR3 protein: ASSQRMMVIAF

J gene: TRBJ1-1
V gene: TRBV7-9
CDR3 protein: ASSLEVGPTEGAF

J gene: TRBJ2-2
V gene: TRBV7-2
CDR3 protein: ASSPIRVRAGELF